Following are 27 T cell receptor beta chains from one sample sequenced in a study of cytotoxic CD8 clonotypes in ibrutinib-treated CLL (dated by TCRdb to the early 2020s). The library came from the immunoSEQ multiplex PCR assay. As stored in TCRdb, this immuneACCESS dataset retains in-frame rearrangements with V and J assigned. A fraction of the clones does not appear; measured against another copy, unresolved V genes explain less than half of the discrepancy, and the remainder lacks a known reason. The sample has about 160,000 clones on record, 70% to 90% of them singletons. The leading ten clones occupy over 2.5% of the sample. The time point tag for this specimen amounts to: progressive disease on ibrutinib. Sequenced material: PBMCs, taken at disease progression, from a patient treated with ibrutinib. The source of these receptors is a human donor with chronic lymphocytic leukemia.

The chain carries TRBV5-5 and TRBJ2-1; TRBD2 matches at 14 bases. Germline CDR1 and CDR2: SGHKS and YYEKEE (reference sequence). Trimming at V came to 0 bases and at J to 10 bases, leaving 0 bases not matched to a gene. CDR3 length: 14 residues. The CDR3 DNA sequence: TGTGCCAGCAGCTTGGGACTAGCGGGAGGGGAGCAGTTCTTC. Protein sequence: CASSLGLAGGEQFF.

The chain recombines TRBV19 with TRBJ1-5; 7 nucleotides align to TRBD1. V lost 8 bases, J lost 6 bases, and 7 bases stayed unmatched. Germline values: CDR1 LNHDA, CDR2 SQIVND (reference sequence). The CDR3 spans 13 residues. The CDR3 loop reads CASSNRGGQPQHF. DNA for the CDR3: TGTGCCAGTTCAAACAGGGGCGGTCAGCCCCAGCATTTT.

This sequence joins TRBV28 and TRBJ2-3; 8 bases align to TRBD2. CDR1 MDHEN and CDR2 SYDVKM come from the germline V gene. J lost 12 bases, V lost 6 bases, and 14 bases had no gene match. The length of the CDR3 is 14 residues. CDR3 sequence: CASSPIIGTRAQYF. CDR3 sequence (DNA): TGTGCCAGCAGCCCTATAATCGGGACTAGGGCCCAGTATTTT.

This chain uses TRBV6-1 with TRBJ1-2; D remains unclear. Germline loops: CDR1 MNHNS, CDR2 SASEGT. Between the trimmed V and J ends, which lost 1 base and 7 bases, there was a span of 13 bases. The CDR3 runs 14 residues. In DNA, the CDR3 is TGTGCCAGCAGTGAAGGGGGTGGTCTTCTTGGCTACACCTTC. Protein: CASSEGGGLLGYTF.

This clone was recorded a few times. DNA for the CDR3: TGCGCCAGCAGGGACAGTCATCAGCCCCAGCATTTT. Protein sequence: CASRDSHQPQHF. V is TRBV10-2 and J is TRBJ1-5; D perhaps matches TRBD1 (6 bases). With 6 bases removed from V and 5 bases from J, the gap between germline ends came to 8 bases. Germline V gives CDR1 WSHSY, CDR2 SAAADI. This CDR3 is 12 amino acids long.

The chain combines TRBV18 with TRBJ1-4; TRBD1 agrees at 10 bases. Trimming took 1 base from V and 7 from J; bases not matched to a gene: 3. The CDR3 covers 15 residues. Germline CDR1 and CDR2: KGHSH and LQKENI. CDR3 sequence reads: CASSPRGQGSEKLFF. The CDR3 bases are TGTGCCAGCTCACCACGGGGACAGGGGAGTGAAAAACTGTTTTTT.

The chain employs TRBV25-1 and TRBJ2-1, with 8 bases that match TRBD1. V trimming: 5 bases; J trimming: 4 bases; junction bases outside the gene matches: 10. CDR1 and CDR2 from the germline V gene are MGHDK and SYGVNS. This CDR3 comprises 16 residues. CDR3 in DNA: TGTGCCAGCAGTAAAGCTCCCGGACAGGGATACAATGAGCAGTTCTTC. Encoded protein: CASSKAPGQGYNEQFF.

V and J are TRBV7-3 and TRBJ2-2, with TRBD1 matching 7 bases. From germline, CDR1 is SGHTA and CDR2 FQGTGA. V lost 5 bases, J lost 0 bases, and 6 bases stayed unmatched. CDR3 size: 16 residues. Written as DNA, the CDR3 is TGTGCCAGCAGCAAAGATGACAGGGCGAACACCGGGGAGCTGTTTTTT. Translated: CASSKDDRANTGELFF.

In regard to this clone: Sequence at one end of the junction differs from germline and may be a read error. V is TRBV30 and J is TRBJ2-5; D is unclear. The CDR3 consists of 13 residues. Per germline, CDR1 GTSNPN and CDR2 SVGIG (reference sequence). The CDR3 reads CAWSVGNQETQYF. Here the CDR3 DNA reads TGTGCCTGGAGTGTAGGCAACCAGGAGACCCAGTACTTC.

This clone was seen only a few times. The chain is built from TRBV11-2 and TRBJ2-1; TRBD2 aligns across 10 bases. The CDR3 length is 16 residues. The V segment lost 0 bases and the J segment 6 bases; nucleotides outside the gene matches: 5. Germline CDR1 reads SGHAT; CDR2 reads FQNNGV. In DNA, the CDR3 is TGTGCCAGCAGCTTAGACCCAGCGGGAGGGGTCAATGAGCAGTTCTTC. It translates to CASSLDPAGGVNEQFF.

The chain carries TRBV10-2 and TRBJ1-2; 11 nucleotides align to TRBD1. The V gene end was trimmed by 7 bases and the J gene end by 7 bases; junction bases not matched to a gene: 8. Germline V gene lookup returns CDR1 WSHSY and CDR2 SAAADI. CDR3 length: 14 amino acids. The CDR3 is CASMDRGRPFGYTF. For the CDR3, the DNA is TGCGCCAGCATGGACAGGGGGCGACCGTTTGGCTACACCTTC.

V gene TRBV7-2 combines with J gene TRBJ1-1; D is unresolved. The V end lost 1 base, the J end lost 5 bases, and 11 bases lay between the germline ends. Germline assignment: CDR1 SGHTA and CDR2 FQGNSA. CDR3 length equals 14 residues. This chain's CDR3 is CASSLEVATTEAFF. The CDR3 DNA reads as TGTGCCAGCAGCTTAGAAGTGGCAACGACTGAAGCTTTCTTT.

The CDR3 sequence: CASSLATDSLNQPQHF. CDR3 nucleotide sequence: TGTGCCAGCAGCTTAGCGACGGACAGCCTCAATCAGCCCCAGCATTTT. The chain uses TRBV7-6 and TRBJ1-5; possibly TRBD1 for D (6 bases). V was clipped by 0 bases and J by 3 bases, with 12 bases between them. CDR1 is SGHVS and CDR2 is FNYEAQ in the germline V gene. The CDR3 contains 16 residues.

The chain couples TRBV6-7 to TRBJ1-5; TRBD1 is a possible D gene (5 bases). TRBV6-7 is placed among ORFs of uncertain function. CDR3 size: 18 residues. Trimming removed 0 bases from V and 4 bases from J, with 19 bases in between. For the CDR3, the DNA is TGTGCCAGCAGTTACTCTTTGTTAGGAGGGGCCCCAAATCAGCCCCAGCATTTT. Encoded protein: CASSYSLLGGAPNQPQHF.

J is TRBJ1-1 and V is TRBV7-9; weak D call: TRBD1 (5 bases). V lost 5 bases and J lost 3, with 16 bases in between. The CDR3 is 15 amino acids. Per the germline V gene, CDR1 is SEHNR and CDR2 is FQNEAQ (reference sequence). The CDR3 nucleotides read TGTGCCAGCAGCCTTCCCCGGGGAGGGGACACTGAAGCTTTCTTT. Translation gives CASSLPRGGDTEAFF.

This clone appeared once. The J gene is TRBJ1-2, the V gene TRBV9; D call uncertain. The CDR3 sequence is 13 residues long. Between the trimmed V and J ends, which lost 1 base and 4 bases, there was a span of 8 bases. Germline V gives CDR1 SGDLS, CDR2 YYNGEE. The CDR3 sequence: CASSVSEFYGYTF. The CDR3 DNA is TGTGCCAGCAGCGTATCAGAGTTCTATGGCTACACCTTC.

The V call is TRBV11-3, the J call TRBJ2-7, with a weak D call TRBD2 (6 bases). V gave up 4 bases and J gave up 7 bases, with 11 bases separating them. The CDR3 loop spans 12 amino acids. Germline CDR1 reads SGHNT; CDR2 reads YENEEA. The CDR3 bases are TGTGCCAGCAGCTCCCTGGCGGGAGAGCAGTACTTC. Amino acids: CASSSLAGEQYF.

This chain connects TRBV4-3 to TRBJ2-2, with 7 bases that match TRBD1. The junction had 7 bases not matched to a gene; V was cut back by 0 bases and J by 6 bases. From germline, CDR1 is LGHNA and CDR2 YSLEER. This CDR3 comprises 16 residues. Here the CDR3 reads CASSQDLQGVPGELFF. DNA of the CDR3: TGCGCCAGCAGCCAAGATCTCCAGGGGGTGCCCGGGGAGCTGTTTTTT.

The rearrangement joins TRBV27 to TRBJ1-2; a possible D gene is TRBD1 (6 bases). CDR3 length equals 14 residues. V was shortened by 5 bases and J by 3 bases, with 13 bases between the two germline ends. In germline, CDR1 is MNHEY, CDR2 SMNVEV (reference sequence). For the CDR3, the DNA is TGTGCCAGCAGTCCCAGACAGGCCTACTATGGCTACACCTTC. Its translation: CASSPRQAYYGYTF.

The chain recombines TRBV19 with TRBJ1-4, with unresolved D. Trimming cost V 8 bases and J 3 bases, with 13 bases left between them. The CDR3 loop spans 14 amino acids. Per the germline V gene, CDR1 is LNHDA and CDR2 is SQIVND (reference sequence). The CDR3 region has the DNA TGTGCCAGTGGTCCGCGGGCAGCTAATGAAAAACTGTTTTTT. Its protein product is CASGPRAANEKLFF.

The J gene is TRBJ1-2, the V gene TRBV4-1; D uncertain. The V gene's germline CDR1 is MGHRA and CDR2 YSYEKL. This CDR3 region has 15 residues. The germline V and J ends were trimmed by 3 bases and 9 bases, with 20 bases remaining between them. CDR3 in DNA: TGCGCCAGCAGCCAGCCGGAATGGGGATCTTTTAGCTACACCTTC. Translated: CASSQPEWGSFSYTF.

This chain links TRBV4-2 with TRBJ2-1, with 8 bases identical to TRBD2. Looked up from germline, CDR1 is LGHNA and CDR2 is YNFKEQ. With V trimmed by 2 bases and J by 0 bases, 18 bases remained unmatched. The CDR3 extends over 21 amino acids. The DNA for the CDR3 is TGTGCCAGCAGCCAAAGGTCTACCGGGGCGGGAGGCCTTGACTCCTACAATGAGCAGTTCTTC. Translating gives CASSQRSTGAGGLDSYNEQFF.

Many counts were recorded for this clone. Within the sample, other DNA sequences also encode this same CDR3. The genes are TRBV2 and TRBJ1-5; D call uncertain. The V end was cut by 3 bases, the J end by 4 bases, with 4 bases between. The germline V gene has CDR1 SNHLY and CDR2 FYNNEI. The CDR3 is 12 residues long. CDR3 DNA: TGTGCCAGCAGTGACAGGAATCAGCCCCAGCATTTT. Translating it yields CASSDRNQPQHF.

Here the CDR3 DNA reads TGTGCCAGCAGCTTTCAGGGGGCCCTGGGGAATGAGCAGTTCTTC. Residues: CASSFQGALGNEQFF. V gene TRBV7-3 combines with J gene TRBJ2-1; 8 bases align to TRBD1. CDR1 is SGHTA and CDR2 is FQGTGA in the germline V gene. Trimming removed 3 bases from V and 7 bases from J; junction bases left unmatched: 8. The CDR3 covers 15 residues.

The chain employs TRBV29-1 and TRBJ1-1, with 8 bases aligning to TRBD1. This CDR3 is built from 14 residues. Germline V gene lookup returns CDR1 SQVTM and CDR2 ANQGSEA. V lost 4 bases, J lost 0 bases, and 4 bases stayed unmatched. CDR3 amino acids: CSVARTGLNTEAFF. CDR3 DNA sequence: TGCAGCGTTGCGAGGACAGGGCTGAACACTGAAGCTTTCTTT.

In nucleotides, the CDR3 is TGTGCCAGCAGTGAAATTTTGGCTGGGTGGAGCACCGGGGAGCTGTTTTTT. Translation: CASSEILAGWSTGELFF. J is TRBJ2-2 and V is TRBV2; D gene uncertain. The germline gives CDR1 SNHLY, CDR2 FYNNEI. V was pared by 2 bases and J by 4 bases, with 17 bases between. CDR3 length: 17 amino acids.

This clone showed up just a few times. Other DNA variants within this sample encode the same CDR3. The genes are TRBV15 and TRBJ1-1; a possible D gene is TRBD1 (6 bases). The CDR3 runs to 14 residues. V was trimmed by 1 base and J by 4 bases, leaving 10 bases between them. In germline, CDR1 is LNHNV, CDR2 YYDKDF (reference sequence). CDR3 sequence: CATSRGQGSTEAFF. CDR3 nucleotides: TGTGCCACCAGCAGAGGGCAGGGGTCCACTGAAGCTTTCTTT.